Below, one T cell receptor (beta chain) is given with its context. The entry originates in a study of CDR3 diversity in severe acne. The V gene lost 0 bases and the J gene lost 3 bases, with 10 bases spanning the gap. The CDR3 has 14 residues. The germline CDR1 and CDR2 sequences are SGDLS and YYNGEE. MiXCR, run by TCRdb on the PCR reads, gives a single entry per CDR3 protein. The sample holds 97,000 or so distinct CDR3 sequences, about half seen once. The gene calls are TRBV9 and TRBJ2-7; unclear D gene. The sequence derives from a male donor with acne. The specimen sequenced was blood. In nucleotides, the CDR3 is TGTGCCAGCAGCGTAGGATTGTGGAGCTACGAGCAGTACTTC. Its translation is CASSVGLWSYEQYF. The full variable domain, in which reference TRBV9 and TRBJ2-7 provide the parts outside the CDR3, is DSGVTQTPKHLITATGQRVTLRCSPRSGDLSVYWYQQSLDQGLQFLIQYYNGEERAKGNILERFSAQQFPDLHSELNLSSLELGDSALYFCASSVGLWSYEQYFGPGTRLTVT.